This T cell receptor (beta chain) emerged from a study of shared clonotypes between healthy human individuals. Study as a whole: The people who gave samples were a couple of women and a few men aged 18 to 49.

Overall study findings and caveats: Investigators collected only blood, and repertoires in tissues likely differ. Generally, naive subsets (rather than memory subsets) showed larger estimated richness.

This CDR3 is 16 amino acids long. Germline V CDR1 and CDR2: SGHAT, FQNNGV. After removal of 1 base from V and 2 bases from J, the junction contained 6 bases not matched to a gene. When replicate PCRs were run on sorted subsets, they used 200 to 250 ng DNA, some 33,000 T cell genomes. Using immunoSEQ multiplex PCR, the repertoire was profiled, and TCRdb retains in-frame clones only, with some absent. This repertoire shows some 1,400,000 clones, about 96% found once; its top ten account for 1.2%. On this clone itself: The antigen remains undetermined.

Sequenced material: naive CD4+ T cells sorted from blood. Subset noted: CD45RA+ positively selected. The J gene is TRBJ2-7, the V gene TRBV11-2; 9 nucleotides align to TRBD1. The receptor's source is a man under 40 in good health. The CDR3 loop is CASSLGQGVFAYEQYF. The DNA for the CDR3 is TGTGCCAGCAGCTTAGGACAGGGGGTGTTCGCCTACGAGCAGTACTTC.